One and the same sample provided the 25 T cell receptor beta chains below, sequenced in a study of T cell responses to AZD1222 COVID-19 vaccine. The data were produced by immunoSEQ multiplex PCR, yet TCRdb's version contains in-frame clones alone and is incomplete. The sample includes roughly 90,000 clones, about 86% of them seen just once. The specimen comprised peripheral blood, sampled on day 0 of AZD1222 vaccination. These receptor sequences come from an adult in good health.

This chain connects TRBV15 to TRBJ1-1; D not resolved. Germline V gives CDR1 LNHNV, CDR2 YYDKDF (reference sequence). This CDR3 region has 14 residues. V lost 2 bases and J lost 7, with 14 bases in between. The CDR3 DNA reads TGTGCCACCAGCAGAATGAACGACGGATATGAAGCTTTCTTT. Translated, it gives CATSRMNDGYEAFF.

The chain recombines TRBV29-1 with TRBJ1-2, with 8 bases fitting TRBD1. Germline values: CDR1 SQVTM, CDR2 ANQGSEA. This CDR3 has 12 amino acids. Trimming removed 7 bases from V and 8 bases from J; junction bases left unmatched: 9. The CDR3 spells CSAKTGALGYTF. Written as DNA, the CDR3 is TGCAGCGCCAAGACAGGGGCTCTCGGCTACACCTTC. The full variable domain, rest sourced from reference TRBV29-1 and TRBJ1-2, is SAVISQKPSRDICQRGTSLTIQCQVDSQVTMMFWYRQQPGQSLTLIATANQGSEATYESGFVIDKFPISRPNLTFSTLTVSNMSPEDSSIYLCSAKTGALGYTFGSGTRLTVV.

DNA of the CDR3: TGTGCCAGCAGCCCGCCGGGGGACTGGTTTAACTATGGCTACACCTTC. It is translated as CASSPPGDWFNYGYTF. V usage is TRBV5-4 and J usage is TRBJ1-2, with D perhaps matching TRBD1 (5 bases). Germline values: CDR1 SGHNT, CDR2 YYREEE (reference sequence). The CDR3 length is 16 residues. V was trimmed by 4 bases and J by 1 base, leaving 17 bases between them.

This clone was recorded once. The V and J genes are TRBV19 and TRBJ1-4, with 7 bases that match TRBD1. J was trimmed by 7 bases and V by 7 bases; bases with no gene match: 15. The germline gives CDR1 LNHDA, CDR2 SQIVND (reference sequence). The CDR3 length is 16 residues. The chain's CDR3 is CASINLRGGLSEKLFF. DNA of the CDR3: TGTGCCAGTATAAACCTCAGGGGGGGGCTCTCTGAAAAACTGTTTTTT.

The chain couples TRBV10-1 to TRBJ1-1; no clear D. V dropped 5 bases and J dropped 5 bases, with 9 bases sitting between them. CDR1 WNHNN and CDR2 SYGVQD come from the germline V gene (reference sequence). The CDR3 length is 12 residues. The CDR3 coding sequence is TGCGCCAGCAGTAACCGGGGAACTGAAGCTTTCTTT. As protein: CASSNRGTEAFF.

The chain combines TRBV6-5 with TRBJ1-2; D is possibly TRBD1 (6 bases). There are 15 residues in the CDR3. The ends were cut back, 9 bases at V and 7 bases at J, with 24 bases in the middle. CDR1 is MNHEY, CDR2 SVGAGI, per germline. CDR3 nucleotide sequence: TGTGCCAGTAAAAGGGACACCGCACCGGGGGCTGGCTACACCTTC. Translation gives CASKRDTAPGAGYTF.

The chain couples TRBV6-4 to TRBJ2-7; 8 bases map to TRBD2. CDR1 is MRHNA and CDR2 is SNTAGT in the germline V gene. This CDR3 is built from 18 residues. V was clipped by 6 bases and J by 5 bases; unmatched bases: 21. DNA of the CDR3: TGTGCCAGCAGCGTAAACCGACGAGGGGGACTAGTTTCCCACGAGCAGTACTTC. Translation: CASSVNRRGGLVSHEQYF.

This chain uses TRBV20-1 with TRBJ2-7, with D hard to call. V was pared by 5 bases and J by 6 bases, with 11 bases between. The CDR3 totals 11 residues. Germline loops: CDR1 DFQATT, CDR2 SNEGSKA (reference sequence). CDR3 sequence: CSAGPQVEQYF. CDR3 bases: TGCAGTGCTGGCCCCCAAGTCGAGCAGTACTTC.

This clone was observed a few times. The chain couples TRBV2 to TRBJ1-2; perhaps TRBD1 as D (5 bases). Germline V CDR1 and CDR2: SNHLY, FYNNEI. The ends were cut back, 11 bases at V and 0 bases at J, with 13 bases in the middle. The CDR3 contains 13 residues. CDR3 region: CAGRDGANYGYTF. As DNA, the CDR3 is TGTGCCGGACGGGACGGTGCTAACTATGGCTACACCTTC.

CDR3 amino acids: CASSKEVNEKLFF. The CDR3 DNA reads TGTGCCAGCTCAAAAGAGGTTAATGAAAAACTGTTTTTT. The chain has TRBV18 and TRBJ1-4, with D unclear. The V end was cut by 5 bases, the J end by 4 bases, with 8 bases between. This CDR3 is 13 amino acids long. Germline CDR1 KGHSH, CDR2 LQKENI.

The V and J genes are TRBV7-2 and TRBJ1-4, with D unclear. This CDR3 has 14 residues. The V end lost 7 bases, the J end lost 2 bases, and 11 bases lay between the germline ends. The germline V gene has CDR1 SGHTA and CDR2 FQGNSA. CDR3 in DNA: TGTGCCAGCACCGAGGTGGGGACTAATGAAAAACTGTTTTTT. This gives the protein CASTEVGTNEKLFF.

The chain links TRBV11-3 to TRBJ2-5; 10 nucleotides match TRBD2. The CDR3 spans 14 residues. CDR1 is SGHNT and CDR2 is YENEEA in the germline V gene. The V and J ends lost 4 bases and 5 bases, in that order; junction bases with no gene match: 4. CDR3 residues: CASSSSGGLETQYF. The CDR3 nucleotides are TGTGCCAGCAGCTCTAGCGGGGGTTTGGAGACCCAGTACTTC.

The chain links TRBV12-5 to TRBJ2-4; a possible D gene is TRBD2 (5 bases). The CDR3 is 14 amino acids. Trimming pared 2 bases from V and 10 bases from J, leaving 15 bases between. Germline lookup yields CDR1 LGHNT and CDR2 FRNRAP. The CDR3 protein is CASGLSASLGIQYF. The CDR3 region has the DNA TGTGCTAGTGGTTTGTCGGCTAGCTTAGGTATTCAGTACTTC. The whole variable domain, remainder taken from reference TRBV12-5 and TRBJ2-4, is DARVTQTPRHKVTEMGQEVTMRCQPILGHNTVFWYRQTMMQGLELLAYFRNRAPLDDSGMPKDRFSAEMPDATLATLKIQPSEPRDSAVYFCASGLSASLGIQYFGAGTRLSVL.

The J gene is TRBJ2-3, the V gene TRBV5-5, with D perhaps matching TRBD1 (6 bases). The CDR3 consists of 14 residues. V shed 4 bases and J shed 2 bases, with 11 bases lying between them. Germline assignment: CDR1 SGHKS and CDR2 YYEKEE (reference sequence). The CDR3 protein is CASSMDSSTDTQYF. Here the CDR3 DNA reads TGTGCCAGCAGCATGGACAGCTCCACAGATACGCAGTATTTT.

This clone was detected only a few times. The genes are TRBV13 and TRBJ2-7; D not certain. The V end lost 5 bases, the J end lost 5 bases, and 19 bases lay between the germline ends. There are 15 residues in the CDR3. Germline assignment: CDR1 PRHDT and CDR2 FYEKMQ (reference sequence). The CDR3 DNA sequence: TGTGCCAGCAGCCCCCCTGCTGCAGACCGGAACGAGCAGTACTTC. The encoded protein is CASSPPAADRNEQYF.

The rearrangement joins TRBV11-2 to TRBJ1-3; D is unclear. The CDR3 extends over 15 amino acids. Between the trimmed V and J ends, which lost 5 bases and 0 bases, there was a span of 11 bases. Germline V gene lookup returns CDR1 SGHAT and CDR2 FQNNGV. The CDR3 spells CASSRIQSSGNTIYF. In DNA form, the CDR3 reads TGTGCCAGCAGCCGTATACAGAGCTCTGGAAACACCATATATTTT.

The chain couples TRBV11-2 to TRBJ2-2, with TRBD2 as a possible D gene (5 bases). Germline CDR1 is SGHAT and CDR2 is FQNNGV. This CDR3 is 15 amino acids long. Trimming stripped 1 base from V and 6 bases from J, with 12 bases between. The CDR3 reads CASSLGLARAGELFF. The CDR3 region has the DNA TGTGCCAGCAGCTTAGGGCTAGCTAGGGCCGGGGAGCTGTTTTTT.

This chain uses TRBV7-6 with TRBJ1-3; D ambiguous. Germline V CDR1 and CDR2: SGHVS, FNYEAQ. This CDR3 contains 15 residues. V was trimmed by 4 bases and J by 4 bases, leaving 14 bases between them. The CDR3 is CASSSPGSGGNTIYF. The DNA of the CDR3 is TGTGCCAGCAGCTCCCCGGGAAGCGGGGGAAACACCATATATTTT.

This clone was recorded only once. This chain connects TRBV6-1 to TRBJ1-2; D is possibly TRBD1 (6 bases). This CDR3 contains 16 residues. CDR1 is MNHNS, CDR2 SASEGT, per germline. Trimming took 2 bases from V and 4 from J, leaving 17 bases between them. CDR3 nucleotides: TGTGCCAGCAGTGAAAGGACAGAGGTATCCACCTATGGCTACACCTTC. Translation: CASSERTEVSTYGYTF.

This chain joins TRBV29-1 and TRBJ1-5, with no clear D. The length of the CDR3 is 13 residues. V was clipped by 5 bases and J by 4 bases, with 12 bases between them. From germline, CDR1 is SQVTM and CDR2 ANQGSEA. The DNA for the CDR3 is TGCAGCGTTATTGGAGGAGGGAATCAGCCCCAGCATTTT. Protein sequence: CSVIGGGNQPQHF.

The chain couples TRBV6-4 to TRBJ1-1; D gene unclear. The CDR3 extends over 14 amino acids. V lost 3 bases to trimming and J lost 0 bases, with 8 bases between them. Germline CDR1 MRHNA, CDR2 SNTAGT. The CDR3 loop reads CASSEWGLNTEAFF. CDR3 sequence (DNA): TGTGCCAGCAGTGAATGGGGATTGAACACTGAAGCTTTCTTT.

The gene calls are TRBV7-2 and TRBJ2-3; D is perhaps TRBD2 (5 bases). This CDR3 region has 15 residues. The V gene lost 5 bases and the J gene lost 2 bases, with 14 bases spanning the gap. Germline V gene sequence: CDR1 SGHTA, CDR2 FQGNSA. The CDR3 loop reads CASSQPLDFTDTQYF. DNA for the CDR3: TGTGCCAGCAGCCAACCACTAGACTTCACAGATACGCAGTATTTT.

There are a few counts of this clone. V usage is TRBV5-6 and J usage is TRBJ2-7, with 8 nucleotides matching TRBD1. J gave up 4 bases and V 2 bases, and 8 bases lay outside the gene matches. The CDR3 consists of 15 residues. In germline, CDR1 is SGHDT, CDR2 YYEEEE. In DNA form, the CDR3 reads TGTGCCAGCAGCTTAACCGGGACAGGAGTATACGAGCAGTACTTC. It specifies CASSLTGTGVYEQYF.

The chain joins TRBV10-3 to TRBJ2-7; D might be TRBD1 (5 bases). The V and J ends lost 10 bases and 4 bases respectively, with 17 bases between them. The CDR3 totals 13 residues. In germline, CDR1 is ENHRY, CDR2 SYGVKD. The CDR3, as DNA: TGTGCCACGCAGACTGGGGCCGATTACGAGCAGTACTTC. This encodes CATQTGADYEQYF.

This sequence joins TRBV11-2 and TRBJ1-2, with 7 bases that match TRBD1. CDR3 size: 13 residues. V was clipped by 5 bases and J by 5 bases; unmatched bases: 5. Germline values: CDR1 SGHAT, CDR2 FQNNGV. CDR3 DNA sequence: TGTGCCAGCAGCAAAGACAGGGATTATGGCTACACCTTC. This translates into CASSKDRDYGYTF.